The 14 T cell receptor beta chains in this list originate from one sample, sequenced in a study of blood T cell repertoires in COVID-19. The table came from immunoSEQ multiplex PCR; TCRdb's copy has only in-frame clones and leaves some out. The sample carries 150,000 to 200,000 clones, around 90% recorded once. Sequenced sample: peripheral blood. These receptors all stem from a man aged 45 to 65 with acute or convalescent COVID-19.

The rearrangement joins TRBV3-1 (or the pseudogene TRBV3-2) to TRBJ2-3; TRBD2 is a possible D gene (6 bases). This CDR3 region has 15 residues. Trimming took 1 base from V and 6 from J, leaving 14 bases between them. Germline lookup yields CDR1 LGHDT and CDR2 YNNKEL (reference sequence). The CDR3 loop reads CASSQVSGPFDTQYF. CDR3 nucleotide sequence: TGTGCCAGCAGCCAAGTTAGCGGCCCCTTCGATACGCAGTATTTT.

The chain carries TRBV5-4 and TRBJ2-5; D is possibly TRBD1 (5 bases). Deletions cut 4 bases from V and 1 base from J, with 11 bases between. The CDR3 spans 14 residues. CDR1 is SGHNT and CDR2 is YYREEE in the germline V gene (reference sequence). This chain's CDR3 is CASSARQFQETQYF. As DNA, the CDR3 is TGTGCCAGCAGCGCTCGACAGTTCCAAGAGACCCAGTACTTC. Variable domain in full (rest from reference TRBV5-4 and TRBJ2-5): ETGVTQSPTHLIKTRGQQVTLRCSSQSGHNTVSWYQQALGQGPQFIFQYYREEENGRGNFPPRFSGLQFPNYSSELNVNALELDDSALYLCASSARQFQETQYFGPGTRLLVL.

The chain has TRBV6-2 or TRBV6-3 and TRBJ1-4; 8 bases map to TRBD1. The CDR3 is 18 amino acids. CDR1 is MNHEY, CDR2 SVGEGT, per germline. J was trimmed by 0 bases and V by 2 bases; bases with no gene match: 8. The CDR3: CASSYGTGLTPTNEKLFF. In nucleotides, the CDR3 is TGTGCCAGCAGTTACGGGACAGGACTAACTCCAACTAATGAAAAACTGTTTTTT.

The chain is built from TRBV20-1 and TRBJ1-5; weak D call: TRBD1 (5 bases). CDR3 length: 12 residues. Looked up from germline, CDR1 is DFQATT and CDR2 is SNEGSKA (reference sequence). The V gene lost 3 bases and the J gene lost 5 bases, with 8 bases spanning the gap. The CDR3 is CSASPGDQPQHF. In nucleotides, the CDR3 is TGCAGTGCTAGTCCGGGGGATCAGCCCCAGCATTTT.

This chain joins TRBV11-2 and TRBJ2-7; 9 bases match TRBD1. The CDR3 runs to 15 residues. Germline CDR1 and CDR2: SGHAT and FQNNGV. After removal of 5 bases from V and 2 bases from J, the junction contained 7 bases not matched to a gene. The CDR3 region has the DNA TGTGCCAGCAGCGCCACAGGGGGCGGACCCTACGAGCAGTACTTC. Translating it yields CASSATGGGPYEQYF.

The rearrangement links TRBV2 to TRBJ1-2, with D perhaps matching TRBD1 (5 bases). In germline, CDR1 is SNHLY, CDR2 FYNNEI. This CDR3 has 13 amino acids. V was clipped by 7 bases and J by 0 bases, with 9 bases between them. CDR3 in amino acids: CASIRRANYGYTF. The CDR3 DNA reads as TGTGCCAGCATACGCAGGGCTAACTATGGCTACACCTTC.

The V gene is TRBV21-1, the J gene TRBJ2-1; TRBD2, the table's D call, was not compared with the DNA. TRBV21-1 is listed as a pseudogene. There are 18 residues in the CDR3. This chain's CDR3 is CASSKAQSRGGGRAEQFF. The DNA for the CDR3 is TGTGCCAGCAGCAAAGCCCAATCCCGCGGGGGGGGACGCGCCGAGCAGTTCTTC.

The rearrangement uses TRBV7-9 and TRBJ1-1; 8 nucleotides match TRBD1. Germline trimming cut 4 bases from V and 2 bases from J; bases unmatched to any gene: 6. The CDR3 has 15 residues. Germline V gene data show CDR1 as SEHNR and CDR2 as FQNEAQ (reference sequence). In nucleotides, the CDR3 is TGTGCCAGCAGCTCCAATGACAGGGGTAACACTGAAGCTTTCTTT. It specifies CASSSNDRGNTEAFF.

There are a few counts of this clone. The chain links TRBV5-1 to TRBJ1-6; D not resolved. The germline gives CDR1 SGHRS, CDR2 YFSETQ. V lost 0 bases to trimming and J lost 10 bases, with 14 bases between them. The CDR3 loop spans 15 amino acids. DNA for the CDR3: TGCGCCAGCAGCTTGGGGTCGGGTGGAAAATCACCCCTCCACTTT. Its translation is CASSLGSGGKSPLHF.

The chain has TRBV14 and TRBJ1-2; 12 bases match TRBD1. This CDR3 has 16 amino acids. Germline values: CDR1 SGHDN, CDR2 FVKESK. V shed 4 bases and J 4 bases; nucleotides not matched to a gene: 7. The CDR3, as DNA: TGTGCCAGCAGCCCGTTGGGGACAGGGGGCGGCTATGGCTACACCTTC. It is translated as CASSPLGTGGGYGYTF.

The chain carries TRBV5-1 and TRBJ1-3, with D perhaps TRBD1 (6 bases). V shed 4 bases and J shed 1 base, with 12 bases lying between them. The CDR3 has 15 residues. The germline V gene encodes CDR1 SGHRS and CDR2 YFSETQ. CDR3 sequence reads: CASSQDSFSGNTIYF. The CDR3 DNA reads TGCGCCAGCAGCCAGGACAGTTTTTCTGGAAACACCATATATTTT.

In DNA, the CDR3 is TGTGCCAGCACAGCACGCCGGGACAGCTACGAGCAGTACGTC. This encodes CASTARRDSYEQYV. The chain carries TRBV6-5 and TRBJ2-7, with 7 bases fitting TRBD1. The junction had 9 bases not matched to a gene; V was cut back by 7 bases and J by 3 bases. CDR1 is MNHEY and CDR2 is SVGAGI in the germline V gene. The CDR3 has 14 residues.

The genes are TRBV3-1 (or the pseudogene TRBV3-2) and TRBJ1-2; maybe TRBD1 (6 bases). V was trimmed by 2 bases and J by 2 bases, leaving 6 bases between them. CDR3 size: 13 residues. Germline V CDR1 and CDR2: LGHDT, YNNKEL (reference sequence). The CDR3 DNA reads TGTGCCAGCAGCCAACAGGGGAACTATGGCTACACCTTC. Translating gives CASSQQGNYGYTF.

The rearrangement links TRBV13 to TRBJ2-6; 7 nucleotides match TRBD1. The V and J ends lost 5 bases and 0 bases, in that order; junction bases with no gene match: 1. The CDR3 is 15 amino acids. Germline V gene data show CDR1 as PRHDT and CDR2 as FYEKMQ (reference sequence). The CDR3, as DNA: TGTGCCAGCAGCCGACAGGGCTCTGGGGCCAACGTCCTGACTTTC. It specifies CASSRQGSGANVLTF.